This TCR beta chain was identified in a study of human T cells and chemical hapten exposure. Study at large: In the approximately 24-week study, patients were dosed weekly with diphenylcyclopropenone on the scalp throughout. Whole-study results and caveats: Expanded TCRs produced significantly more large CDR3 similarity clusters than controls did. TCRs exceeding 1 in 1000 frequency stayed unchanged with DPC sensitization.

This CDR3 has 15 residues. The germline CDR1 and CDR2 sequences are LGHNA and YSLEER. V lost 1 base, J lost 6 bases, and 4 bases stayed unmatched. Time point in this sample: pre-sensitization, week 0. Treatment indicated: therapeutic diphenylcyclopropenone sensitization with weekly scalp DPC. As regards this clonotype: The antigen is undetermined.

The study's library attached unique molecular identifiers to single cDNA molecules. TCRdb re-called the RACE reads with MiXCR, one entry per CDR3 protein. This table has about 350,000 distinct CDR3 sequences, roughly 6% appearing once. The V call is TRBV4-3, the J call TRBJ2-3; 10 nucleotides agree with TRBD2. The clonotype comes from a woman aged 18-30 years with alopecia areata. Some clones in this sample may be carry-over from other donors' samples. This specimen was whole blood, taken in connection with sensitization to the hapten diphenylcyclopropenone (DPC). This CDR3 reads CASSQVSGGADTQYF. The CDR3 region has the DNA TGCGCCAGCAGCCAAGTGAGCGGGGGGGCCGATACGCAGTATTTT.